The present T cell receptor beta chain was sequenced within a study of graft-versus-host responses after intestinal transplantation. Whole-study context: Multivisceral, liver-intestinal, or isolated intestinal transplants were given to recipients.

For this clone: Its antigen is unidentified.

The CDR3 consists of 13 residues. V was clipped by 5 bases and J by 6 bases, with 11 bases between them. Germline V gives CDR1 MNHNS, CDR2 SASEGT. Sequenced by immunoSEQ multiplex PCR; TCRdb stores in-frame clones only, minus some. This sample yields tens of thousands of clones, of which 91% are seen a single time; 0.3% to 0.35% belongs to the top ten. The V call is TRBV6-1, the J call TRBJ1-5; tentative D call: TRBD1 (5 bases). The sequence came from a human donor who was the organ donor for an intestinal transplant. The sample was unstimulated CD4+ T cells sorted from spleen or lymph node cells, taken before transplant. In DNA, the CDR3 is TGTGCCAGCAGTACTCAGGGTCGTCAGCCCCAGCATTTT. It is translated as CASSTQGRQPQHF.